The TCR beta chain described here comes from a study of blood T cell repertoires in COVID-19. Germline lookup yields CDR1 MNHEY and CDR2 SVGAGI. V lost 9 bases to trimming and J lost 0 bases; unmatched junction nucleotides: 4. The CDR3 is 13 residues long. In its sample, this clone was seen a few times. Assay: immunoSEQ multiplex PCR; the TCRdb copy retains only in-frame clones and omits some. The table has roughly 120,000 clones, about 90% seen once; the top ten hold 25% to 30%. The chain joins TRBV6-5 to TRBJ1-1; 7 nucleotides agree with TRBD1. The sample comprised peripheral blood. The TCR originated in a woman aged 70 to 79 with acute or convalescent COVID-19. CDR3 DNA sequence: TGTGCCAGTCGAGGACAGGTGAACACTGAAGCTTTCTTT. This codes for CASRGQVNTEAFF.